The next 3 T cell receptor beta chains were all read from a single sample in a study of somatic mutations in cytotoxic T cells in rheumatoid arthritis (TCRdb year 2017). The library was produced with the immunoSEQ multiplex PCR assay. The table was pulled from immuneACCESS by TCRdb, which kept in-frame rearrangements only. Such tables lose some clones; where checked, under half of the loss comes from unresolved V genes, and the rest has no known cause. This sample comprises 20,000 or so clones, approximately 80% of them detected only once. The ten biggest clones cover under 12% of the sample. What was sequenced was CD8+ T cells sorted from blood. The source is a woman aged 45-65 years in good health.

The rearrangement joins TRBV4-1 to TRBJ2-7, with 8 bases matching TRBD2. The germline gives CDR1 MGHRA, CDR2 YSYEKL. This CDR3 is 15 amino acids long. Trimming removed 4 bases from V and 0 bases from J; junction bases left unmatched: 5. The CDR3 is CASSLLAGTSYEQYF. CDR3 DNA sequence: TGCGCCAGCAGCCTCTTAGCGGGAACCTCCTACGAGCAGTACTTC.

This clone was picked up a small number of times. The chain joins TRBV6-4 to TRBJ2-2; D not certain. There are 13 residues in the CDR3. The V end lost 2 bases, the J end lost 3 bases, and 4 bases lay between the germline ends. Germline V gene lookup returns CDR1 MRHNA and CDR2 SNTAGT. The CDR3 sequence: CASSDRDTGELFF. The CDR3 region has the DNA TGTGCCAGCAGTGACAGGGACACCGGGGAGCTGTTTTTT.

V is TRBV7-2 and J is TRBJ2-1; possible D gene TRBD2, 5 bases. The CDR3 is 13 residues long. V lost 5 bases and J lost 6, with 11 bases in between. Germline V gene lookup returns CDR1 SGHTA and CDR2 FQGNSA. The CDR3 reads CASSLGGLNEQFF. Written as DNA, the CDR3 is TGTGCCAGCAGCCTGGGCGGGCTCAATGAGCAGTTCTTC.